Sequencing of this T cell receptor beta chain was carried out in a study of cytomegalovirus exposure and HLA in healthy donors (dated by TCRdb to about 2017). About the investigation overall: According to an earlier analysis of 550 to 750 of the donors, about 179 million T cells yielded 95 million to 140 million unique TCR beta sequences and more than 250 Gb of sequence data. To decide whether each TCR beta V gene segment behaved as functional or pseudogenic, an earlier analysis of some 570 of the donors relied on high-throughput TCR beta sequencing. HLA typing included class I and class II loci at four-digit resolution. Among the approximately 430 genotyped donors, approximately 81% belonged to the genetic ancestry cluster associated with self-reported Caucasian donors. All discovery cohort repertoires had been generated using a single sequencing platform. High-throughput TCR immunosequencing, statistical association of individual TCRs with disease status, and machine learning were combined to predict cytomegalovirus infection status. The number of typed donors differed by locus: about 620-640 for A, B, C, DRB1 and DQB1; some 500 for DQA1; approximately 600 for DPA1; and 400 to 480 for DPB1. Alongside the repertoire data, information on donor age, sex, ethnicity and CMV serostatus was compiled. In a later analysis, previously published TCR beta repertoires from 666 donors were re-analyzed and high-resolution HLA genotyping was added so that TCR occurrence patterns could be studied. The study was designed to test whether signatures of past pathogen exposure could be identified by cataloging public T cell receptors. Genome-wide SNP genotypes for about three fifths of the 666 donors were used in a later genetic analysis, which treated that subset as a discovery cohort. The study used immunosequencing to profile the T cell repertoires of hundreds of subjects and linked those repertoires to cytomegalovirus serostatus. Roughly five DR-DQ haplotypes were treated as single units for association and clustering because of strong linkage in the cohort. Besides the first cohort of around 670 subjects, a separate validation cohort made up of about 120 different subjects was used. Rather than drawing on any new phenotypic data, the later analysis identified candidate immune exposures from TCR beta sequences and the way those sequences occurred across donors. Across 300 to 500 genotyped donors of the cohort, an average of roughly 250,000 unique TCR beta nucleotide sequences per donor were sequenced, and 15% to 20% of those sequences were non-productive. Approximately 310 gigabases of sequencing data and around 80 million unique TCR sequences made up an early release that covered approximately 620 HLA-typed donors. Overall study results and their limits: Most CMV-associated TCR beta chains appeared to be HLA-restricted in a later analysis, and the HLA associations seemed to be driven largely by CMV exposure. According to a later genetic analysis, donors in an Asian-associated ancestry cluster had fewer N-insertions in productive TCRs than the approximately 650-donor mean. At a false discovery rate of 0.05, a later analysis linked 16,951 TCR beta sequences to specific HLA alleles. The only immune exposure information available for the cohort was CMV serostatus. Because some donors lacked HLA typing at each locus, the association tests relied only on the typed subset. According to the authors, the approach could potentially be generalized to other disease states and immunological phenotypes. In an earlier analysis of some 500 of the donors, most TCR beta V segments were observed in productive rearrangements about 90% or about 30% of the time, broadly matching IMGT annotations. Some IMGT-functional V segments, including TRBV6-2 and TRBV6-3, could not be told apart with the 87-base-pair reads, so those segments were excluded. Assigning TCR associations to individual alleles was difficult when HLA alleles, especially DR and DQ, strongly co-occurred. A cluster of highly shared sequence variants was judged likely to be a technical artifact of the sequencing pipeline. A further reported finding was that TCR beta sequences accurately predicted the HLA-A and HLA-B alleles for most subjects in the first cohort. Most TCR sequences were observed very rarely across donors, whereas some public TCRs were present in many individuals. In vitro tests confirmed that a few of the cytomegalovirus-associated TCR beta chains recognize cytomegalovirus antigens. The earlier analysis of some 540 of the donors excluded approximately 17 rarely observed V segments, including chromosome 9 orphons, because counts were too low. Correlated functional status among segregating V segments might be attributable to linkage disequilibrium, but an unknown experimental factor could not be ruled out. Compared with equally common non-associated chains, HLA-associated TCR beta chains in a later analysis were more clonally expanded and had lower generation probabilities. Sequencing depth was assumed to be roughly uniform across donors in the presence/absence analyses, though that assumption may not hold. According to a later analysis, parvovirus B19, influenza, CMV and Epstein-Barr virus appeared linked to several top co-occurrence clusters. The cohort was sequenced for TCR beta chains only, and without alpha or paired-chain data the features that could be detected were limited. According to a later analysis, TCR association rates differed among HLA loci, with DRB1 alleles showing the most associated TCRs and HLA-C alleles showing the fewest. In the study, approximately 150 TCR beta chains were listed as associated with cytomegalovirus. The classifier was reported to diagnose cytomegalovirus status with high specificity and sensitivity in both the original and validation cohorts. In a later genetic analysis, a missense DCLRE1C variant was associated with V-gene and J-gene trimming of TCR beta chains, and the association was replicated in an independent cohort.

From cysteine to phenylalanine, the CDR3 is 16 amino acids long. The retained sequence is limited to the CDR3, 48 bases, with the frame set at the first base. V loses 4 bases at its end and J loses 5 bases; junction bases beyond the gene matches: 11. As encoded in the germline V gene, CDR1 is SGHDT while CDR2 is YYEEEE. In the case of this clone: No cognate antigen has been identified for it.

The cohort consisted of approximately 690 healthy bone marrow donors. Cohort members were all nominally healthy when sampled, although unrecorded immune exposures were likely present. The donor was CMV seronegative and was included in the group of 352 seronegative cohort members. Each donor provided a peripheral blood sample, and peripheral blood mononuclear cells were used for TCR beta sequencing. The Qiagen DNeasy Blood Extraction Kit was used to extract genomic DNA from the blood cell samples. The library was built by means of the immunoSEQ multiplex PCR assay. A mixture of 60 forward primers for TCR Vbeta segments and 13 reverse primers for TCR Jbeta segments was used in the multiplex PCR. A multiplex PCR assay on genomic DNA amplified the CDR3 region of rearranged TCR beta genes. Amplified TCR beta libraries were sequenced as 87-base-pair reads on the Illumina HiSeq System. The authors' analysis ran thus. A later analysis tallied roughly 80 million unique TCR beta chains across the 600 to 700 repertoires, and about 10 million of those chains were shared by two or more donors. Raw reads were error-corrected and collapsed into unique sequences by a nearest-neighbor algorithm in which closely related sequences were merged to remove PCR and sequencing errors. Alignment of CDR3 sequences to IMGT reference sequences was used to assign V, D and J gene segments. For a sequence to be retained, at least a six-nucleotide match to both a V gene segment and a J gene segment was required. Rearrangements were called productive when the CDR3 lacked stop codons and stayed in frame with V and J; all others were non-productive. CDR3 was defined by IMGT convention, running from the second conserved V-encoded cysteine to the conserved J-encoded phenylalanine. The earlier analysis of approximately 500 of the donors excluded sequences that lacked an unambiguous match to a single V gene segment. In an earlier analysis of approximately 590 of the donors, V segments were called functional above 56.7% productive rearrangements and were called segregating when the between-donor standard deviation exceeded 5%. A statistical classification framework was developed to diagnose cytomegalovirus status using the catalog of TCR beta chain sequences. In a later analysis, TCR nucleotide sequences were compared against IMGT/GENE-DB human TR gene sequences so that V and J genes could be assigned. In a later analysis, CDR3 sequences and most-parsimonious VDJ recombination scenarios were assigned using the TCRdist pipeline. A later analysis defined each TCR beta chain by its CDR3 amino acid sequence plus V-gene family, and excluded reads lacking a unique V-gene family. In a later analysis, several hundred highly shared, low-generation-probability nucleotide sequences were removed to address suspected cross-contamination and a sequencing artifact. A later analysis calculated a clonal expansion index for each public chain from normalized within-repertoire ranks of inferred template counts. In a later analysis, generation probabilities were computed with a VDJ recombination model fitted to out-of-frame rearrangements, and the resulting probabilities were checked against IGoR. Hypergeometric tests were used in a later analysis to score TCR-TCR, TCR-HLA and TCR-CMV co-occurrence, with a repertoire-size bias correction applied to the TCR pairs. In a later analysis, false discovery rates were estimated by permuting HLA or CMV assignments 20 times. A later analysis grouped co-occurring TCRs with DBSCAN, adding TCRdist sequence similarity when clustering within HLA-allele-positive subsets. Co-occurrence clustering excluded repertoires with fewer than 30,000 or more than 120,000 public chains, plus five with anomalous nucleotide sharing. TCRdb obtained this table from immuneACCESS and retained in-frame rearrangements with V and J assigned. These tables miss some clones; where compared with another copy, unresolved V genes account for less than half of the shortfall, and the remainder is unexplained. V, J and clone size derive from that table, while D and trimming were established from the DNA sequence. The table for this sample lists about 170,000 clones. The ten largest clonotypes hold around 1.2% of the sample.

The TCR was taken from a woman aged 55-70 years in good health and CMV-seronegative. Sequencing input: PBMCs. The chain is encoded by TRBV5-6 joined to TRBJ1-1; a stretch of 10 junction bases matches TRBD1. The nucleotide sequence reads as follows: TGTGCCAGCAGCCCCCGGACAGGGGGAGGTGGGACTGAAGCTTTCTTT. This yields the protein CASSPRTGGGGTEAFF.